Following are 6 T cell receptor beta chains from one sample sequenced in a study of T cell repertoires in cytomegalovirus infection. No antigen has been identified for these receptors. TCRdb re-called the reads with MiXCR, one entry per CDR3 protein. The sample records hundreds of thousands of distinct CDR3 sequences, roughly 30% being singletons. The source material was cultured CD8+ T cells from PBMCs, sampled from culture after CMV antigen stimulation. Every receptor here comes from a human donor in good health (CMV status not recorded). Some clones in this sample may be carry-over from other donors' samples.

This clonotype was recorded a few times. The chain links TRBV20-1 to TRBJ1-5; D is ambiguous. This CDR3 has 15 amino acids. CDR1 DFQATT and CDR2 SNEGSKA come from the germline V gene (reference sequence). V gave up 1 base and J gave up 8 bases, with 18 bases separating them. CDR3 sequence: CSARAHTGMIEPQHF. The CDR3 DNA follows: TGCAGTGCTAGAGCTCACACGGGGATGATCGAGCCCCAGCATTTT.

The chain links TRBV4-1 to TRBJ1-2; the D gene is possibly TRBD1 (5 bases). Germline V gene lookup returns CDR1 MGHRA and CDR2 YSYEKL. Between the trimmed V and J ends, which lost 2 bases and 4 bases, there was a span of 14 bases. The CDR3 sequence is 15 residues long. For the CDR3, the DNA is TGCGCCAGCAGCCAACTTCAGGGCCTAGGCTATGGCTACACCTTC. Translation gives CASSQLQGLGYGYTF.

The J gene is TRBJ1-6, the V gene TRBV19, with 8 bases matching TRBD1. Germline CDR1 reads LNHDA; CDR2 reads SQIVND (reference sequence). The V segment lost 5 bases and the J segment 9 bases; nucleotides outside the gene matches: 6. CDR3 size: 14 residues. The CDR3 sequence is CASSGTGAASPLHF. The CDR3, as DNA: TGTGCCAGTAGTGGGACAGGAGCTGCTTCACCCCTCCACTTT.

As concerns this clonotype: The junction departs from germline at one end; a sequencing error may be responsible. The V and J genes are TRBV4-1 and TRBJ1-1; D ambiguous. Germline assignment: CDR1 MGHRA and CDR2 YSYEKL. This CDR3 has 14 amino acids. In DNA, the CDR3 is TGCGCCAACAGCCAATACGGACGTAGTACTGAAGCTTTCTTT. This translates into CANSQYGRSTEAFF.

This clonotype has just a few counts. The rearrangement links TRBV2 to TRBJ2-7, with unresolved D. The CDR3 covers 14 residues. The V and J ends lost 3 bases and 2 bases respectively, with 11 bases between them. Germline CDR1 reads SNHLY; CDR2 reads FYNNEI. CDR3 nucleotides: TGTGCCAGCAGTGAGGGCAGGCCTACCTACGAGCAGTACTTC. This sequence encodes CASSEGRPTYEQYF.

Only a few counts were recorded for this clonotype. J is TRBJ2-1 and V is TRBV27, with 8 bases that match TRBD2. The trim removed 6 bases at V and 4 bases at J, leaving 8 bases unmatched. CDR3 length: 15 residues. Germline CDR1 is MNHEY and CDR2 is SMNVEV (reference sequence). CDR3 loop: CASRRKAGAYNEQFF. Written as DNA, the CDR3 is TGTGCCAGCAGGCGAAAAGCGGGAGCTTACAATGAGCAGTTCTTC.